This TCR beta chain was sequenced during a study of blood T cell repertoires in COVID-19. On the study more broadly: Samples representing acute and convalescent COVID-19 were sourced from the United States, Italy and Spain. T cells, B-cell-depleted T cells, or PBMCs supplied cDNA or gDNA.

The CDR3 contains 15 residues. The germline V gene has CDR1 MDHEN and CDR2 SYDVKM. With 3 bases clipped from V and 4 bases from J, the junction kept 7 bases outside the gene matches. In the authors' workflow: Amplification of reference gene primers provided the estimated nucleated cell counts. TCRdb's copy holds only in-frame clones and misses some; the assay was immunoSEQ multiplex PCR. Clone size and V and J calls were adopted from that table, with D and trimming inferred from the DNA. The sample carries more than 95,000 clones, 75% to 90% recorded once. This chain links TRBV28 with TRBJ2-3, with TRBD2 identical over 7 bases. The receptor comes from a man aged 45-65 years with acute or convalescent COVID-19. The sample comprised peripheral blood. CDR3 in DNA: TGTGCCAGCAGTTTCTCGTGGGAGGGGTCAGATACGCAGTATTTT. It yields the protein CASSFSWEGSDTQYF.